This T cell receptor (beta chain) was found in a study of beta chain features in type 1 diabetes. Overall study: Age, gender, cell numbers and subset yield matched between patients and controls. Study observations and caveats: There was no resolution here of whether HLA type influences TCRB rearrangement. Fewer junction insertions and more nucleotide deletions appeared in type 1 diabetes patients. Shortening that was moderate but significant affected the TCRB CDR3s of Type 1 diabetes patients in all four CD4+ subsets.

This clone was observed a handful of times. As yet, its antigen is unknown. V shed 3 bases and J 6 bases; nucleotides not matched to a gene: 3. The CDR3 covers 14 residues. Looked up from germline, CDR1 is LNHDA and CDR2 is SQIVND (reference sequence). Of the isolated RNA, all was reverse transcribed, and so the sequenced material was expressed TCRB transcripts. Naive, central memory and regulatory T cell samples produced a mean of approximately 4 million reads. TCRdb keeps only in-frame clones here, not all; method: immunoSEQ multiplex PCR. Here the sample spans more than 150,000 clones, approximately 9.1% being singletons.

Sequencing was performed on central memory CD4+ T cells from blood. This chain joins TRBV19 and TRBJ2-7, with 12 positions matching TRBD2. The TCR was taken from a woman aged 25 to 45 with type 1 diabetes. The CDR3 reads CASSIGLAGIEQYF. Written as DNA, the CDR3 is TGTGCCAGTAGTATCGGACTAGCGGGGATCGAGCAGTACTTC.